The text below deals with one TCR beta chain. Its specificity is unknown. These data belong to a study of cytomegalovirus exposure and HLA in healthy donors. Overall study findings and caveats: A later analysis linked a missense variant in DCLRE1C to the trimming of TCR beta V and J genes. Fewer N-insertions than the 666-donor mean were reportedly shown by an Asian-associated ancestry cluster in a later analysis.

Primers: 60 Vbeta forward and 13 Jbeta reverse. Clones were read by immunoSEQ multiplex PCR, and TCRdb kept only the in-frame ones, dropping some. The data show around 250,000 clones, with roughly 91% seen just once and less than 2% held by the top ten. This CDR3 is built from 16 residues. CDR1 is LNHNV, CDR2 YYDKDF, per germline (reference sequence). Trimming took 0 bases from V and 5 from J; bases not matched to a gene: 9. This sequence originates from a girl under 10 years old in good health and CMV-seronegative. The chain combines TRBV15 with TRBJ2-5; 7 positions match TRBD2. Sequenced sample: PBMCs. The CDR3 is CATSREKGGSGETQYF. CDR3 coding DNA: TGTGCCACCAGCAGAGAGAAGGGCGGGAGCGGGGAGACCCAGTACTTC.